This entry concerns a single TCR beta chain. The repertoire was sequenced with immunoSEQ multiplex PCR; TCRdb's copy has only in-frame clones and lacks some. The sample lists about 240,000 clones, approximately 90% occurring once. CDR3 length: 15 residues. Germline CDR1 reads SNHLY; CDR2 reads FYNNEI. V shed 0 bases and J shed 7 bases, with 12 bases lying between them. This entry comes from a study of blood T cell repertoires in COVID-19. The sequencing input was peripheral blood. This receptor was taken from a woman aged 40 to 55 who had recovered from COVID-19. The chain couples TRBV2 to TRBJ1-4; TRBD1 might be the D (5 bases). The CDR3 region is CASSEAGRAGEKLFF. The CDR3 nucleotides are TGTGCCAGCAGTGAAGCGGGCAGGGCAGGTGAAAAACTGTTTTTT.